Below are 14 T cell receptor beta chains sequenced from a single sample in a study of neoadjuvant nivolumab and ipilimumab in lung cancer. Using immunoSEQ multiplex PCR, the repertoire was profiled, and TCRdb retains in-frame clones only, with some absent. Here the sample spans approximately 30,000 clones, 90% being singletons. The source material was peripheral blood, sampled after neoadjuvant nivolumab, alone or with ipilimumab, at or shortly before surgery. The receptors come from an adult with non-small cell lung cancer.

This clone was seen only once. For the CDR3, the DNA is TGTGCCAGTAGTATACTAGCCGCCACTGAAGCTTTCTTT. Residues: CASSILAATEAFF. J is TRBJ1-1 and V is TRBV19; D not certain. The V gene's germline CDR1 is LNHDA and CDR2 SQIVND (reference sequence). The CDR3 runs to 13 residues. V was shortened by 2 bases and J by 4 bases, with 8 bases between the two germline ends. Supplemented by reference TRBV19 and TRBJ1-1, the full variable domain reads DGGITQSPKYLFRKEGQNVTLSCEQNLNHDAMYWYRQDPGQGLRLIYYSQIVNDFQKGDIAEGYSVSREKKESFPLTVTSAQKNPTAFYLCASSILAATEAFFGQGTRLTVV.

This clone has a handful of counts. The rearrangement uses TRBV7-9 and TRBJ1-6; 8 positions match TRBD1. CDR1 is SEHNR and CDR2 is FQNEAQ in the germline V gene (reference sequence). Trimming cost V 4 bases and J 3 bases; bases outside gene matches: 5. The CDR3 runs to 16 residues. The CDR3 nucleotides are TGTGCCAGCAGCTCGACAGGGGCCCGCTATAATTCACCCCTCCACTTT. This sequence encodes CASSSTGARYNSPLHF.

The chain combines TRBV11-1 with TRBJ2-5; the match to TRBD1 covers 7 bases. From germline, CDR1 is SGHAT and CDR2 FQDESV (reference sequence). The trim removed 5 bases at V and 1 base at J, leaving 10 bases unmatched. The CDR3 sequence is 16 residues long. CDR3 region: CASSPRTGRAQETQYF. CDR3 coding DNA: TGTGCCAGCAGCCCTCGGACAGGACGGGCCCAAGAGACCCAGTACTTC. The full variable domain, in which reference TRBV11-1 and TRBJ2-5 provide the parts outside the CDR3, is EAEVAQSPRYKITEKSQAVAFWCDPISGHATLYWYRQILGQGPELLVQFQDESVVDDSQLPKDRFSAERLKGVDSTLKIQPAELGDSAMYLCASSPRTGRAQETQYFGPGTRLLVL.

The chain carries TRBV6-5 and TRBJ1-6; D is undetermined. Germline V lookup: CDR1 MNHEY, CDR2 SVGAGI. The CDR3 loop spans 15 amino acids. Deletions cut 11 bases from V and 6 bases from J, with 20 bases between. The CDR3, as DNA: TGTGCCGCAAGGGCAGACGTGGTGGGTAATTCACCCCTCCACTTT. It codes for CAARADVVGNSPLHF.

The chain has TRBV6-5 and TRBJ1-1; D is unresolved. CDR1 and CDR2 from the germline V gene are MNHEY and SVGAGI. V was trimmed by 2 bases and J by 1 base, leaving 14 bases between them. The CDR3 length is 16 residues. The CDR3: CASSYSDVLGNTEAFF. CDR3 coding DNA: TGTGCCAGCAGTTACAGTGACGTTCTGGGGAACACTGAAGCTTTCTTT.

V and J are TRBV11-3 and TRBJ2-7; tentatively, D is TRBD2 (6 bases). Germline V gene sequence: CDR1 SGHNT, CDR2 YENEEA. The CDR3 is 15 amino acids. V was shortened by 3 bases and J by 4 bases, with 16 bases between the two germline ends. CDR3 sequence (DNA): TGTGCCAGCAGCTTTCTCGGGGGATCGGAGTACGAGCAGTACTTC. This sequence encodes CASSFLGGSEYEQYF.

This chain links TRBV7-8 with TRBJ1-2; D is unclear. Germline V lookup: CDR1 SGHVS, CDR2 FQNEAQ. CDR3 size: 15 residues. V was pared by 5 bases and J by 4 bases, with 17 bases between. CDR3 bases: TGTGCCAGCAGCCCAAGGACCGGTTGGGTCTATGGCTACACCTTC. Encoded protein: CASSPRTGWVYGYTF. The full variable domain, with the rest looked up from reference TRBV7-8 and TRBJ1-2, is GAGVSQSPRYKVAKRGQDVALRCDPISGHVSLFWYQQALGQGPEFLTYFQNEAQLDKSGLPSDRFFAERPEGSVSTLKIQRTQQEDSAVYLCASSPRTGWVYGYTFGSGTRLTVV.

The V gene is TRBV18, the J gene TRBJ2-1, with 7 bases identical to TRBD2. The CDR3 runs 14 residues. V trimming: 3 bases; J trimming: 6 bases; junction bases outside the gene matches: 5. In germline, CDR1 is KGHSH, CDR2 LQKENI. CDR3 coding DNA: TGTGCCAGCTCACCCGGGACGGGGGGCAATGAGCAGTTCTTC. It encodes CASSPGTGGNEQFF.

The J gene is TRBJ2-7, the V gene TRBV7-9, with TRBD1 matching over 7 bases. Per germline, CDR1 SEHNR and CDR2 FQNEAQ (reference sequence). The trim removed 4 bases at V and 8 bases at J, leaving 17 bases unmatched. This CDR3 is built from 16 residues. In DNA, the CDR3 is TGTGCCAGCAGCTCCATAGGGCTCCGACAGGGCGGGCAGCAGTACTTC. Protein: CASSSIGLRQGGQQYF.

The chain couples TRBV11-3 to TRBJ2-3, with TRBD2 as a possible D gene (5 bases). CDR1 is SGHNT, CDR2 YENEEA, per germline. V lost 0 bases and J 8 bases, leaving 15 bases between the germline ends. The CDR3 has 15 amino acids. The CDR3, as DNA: TGTGCCAGCAGCTTAGATCAGAGCGCGGGTAGTACGCAGTATTTT. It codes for CASSLDQSAGSTQYF.

CDR3 amino acids: CASSLLGGTDTQYF. CDR3 coding DNA: TGTGCCAGCTCACTACTGGGTGGGACAGATACGCAGTATTTT. The gene calls are TRBV18 and TRBJ2-3; D unclear. The germline CDR1 and CDR2 sequences are KGHSH and LQKENI. Trimming removed 4 bases from V and 3 bases from J, with 11 bases in between. The CDR3 runs 14 residues. The whole variable domain, remainder taken from reference TRBV18 and TRBJ2-3, is NAGVMQNPRHLVRRRGQEARLRCSPMKGHSHVYWYRQLPEEGLKFMVYLQKENIIDESGMPKERFSAEFPKEGPSILRIQQVVRGDSAAYFCASSLLGGTDTQYFGPGTRLTVL.

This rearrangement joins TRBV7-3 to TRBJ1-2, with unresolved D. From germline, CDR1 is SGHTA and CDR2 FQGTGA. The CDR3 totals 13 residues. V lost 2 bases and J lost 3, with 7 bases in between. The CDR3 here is CASSLDSDYGYTF. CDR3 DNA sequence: TGTGCCAGCAGCTTAGATTCGGACTATGGCTACACCTTC.

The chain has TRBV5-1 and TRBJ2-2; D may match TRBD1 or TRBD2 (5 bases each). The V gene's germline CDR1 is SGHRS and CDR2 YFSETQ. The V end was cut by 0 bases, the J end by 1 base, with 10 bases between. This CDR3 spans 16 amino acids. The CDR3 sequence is CASSLDGGLNTGELFF. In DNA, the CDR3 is TGCGCCAGCAGCTTGGATGGGGGTTTGAACACCGGGGAGCTGTTTTTT.

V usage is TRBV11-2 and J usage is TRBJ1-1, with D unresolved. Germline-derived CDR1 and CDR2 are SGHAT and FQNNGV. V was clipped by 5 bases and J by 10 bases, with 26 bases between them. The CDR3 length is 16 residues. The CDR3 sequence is CASSAPGGRSSLGAFF. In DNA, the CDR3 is TGTGCCAGCAGCGCTCCGGGAGGGCGCAGCTCCCTTGGAGCTTTCTTT.